A single sample is the source of the 18 T cell receptor beta chains below, sequenced in a study of cytomegalovirus exposure and HLA in healthy donors. The PCR used 60 Vbeta and 13 Jbeta primers. Repertoires were generated with immunoSEQ multiplex PCR, while TCRdb's copy carries only in-frame clones and drops some. The sample yields 97,000 or so clones, less than 85% seen once. The sequencing sample was made of PBMCs. The receptors come from a man aged 40-49 years in good health and CMV-seronegative.

This clone appeared a single time. This chain joins TRBV11-2 and TRBJ1-2; maybe TRBD1 (5 bases). V lost 2 bases, J lost 7 bases, and 14 bases lay in between. Germline-derived CDR1 and CDR2 are SGHAT and FQNNGV. The CDR3 consists of 14 residues. The CDR3 protein is CASSLPRDGSGYTF. The CDR3 region has the DNA TGTGCCAGCAGCTTACCCAGGGACGGGAGTGGCTACACCTTC. The full variable domain, completed using reference TRBV11-2 and TRBJ1-2, is EAGVAQSPRYKIIEKRQSVAFWCNPISGHATLYWYQQILGQGPKLLIQFQNNGVVDDSQLPKDRFSAERLKGVDSTLKIQPAKLEDSAVYLCASSLPRDGSGYTFGSGTRLTVV.

V and J are TRBV6-1 and TRBJ2-5; a weak D match, TRBD1 (6 bases). With 3 bases removed from V and 7 bases from J, the gap between germline ends came to 15 bases. The CDR3 covers 14 residues. The germline V gene encodes CDR1 MNHNS and CDR2 SASEGT. CDR3 sequence (DNA): TGTGCCAGCAGTGAGGGACATAATGTAGGGACCCAGTACTTC. This gives the protein CASSEGHNVGTQYF.

The chain couples TRBV11-2 to TRBJ2-3, with 12 bases matching TRBD1. Germline V lookup: CDR1 SGHAT, CDR2 FQNNGV. V shed 4 bases and J 4 bases; nucleotides not matched to a gene: 3. There are 15 residues in the CDR3. The CDR3 nucleotides read TGTGCCAGCAGCTCCCGGGACAGGGGGCCAGATACGCAGTATTTT. This codes for CASSSRDRGPDTQYF.

The chain has TRBV5-6 and TRBJ1-3, with D unresolved. The germline gives CDR1 SGHDT, CDR2 YYEEEE. The V and J ends lost 2 bases and 3 bases respectively, with 9 bases between them. The CDR3 length is 14 residues. Written as DNA, the CDR3 is TGTGCCAGCAGCTTCCCAACAGATGGAAACACCATATATTTT. This encodes CASSFPTDGNTIYF.

This clone was seen a handful of times. The gene calls are TRBV6-5 and TRBJ2-7, with 9 nucleotides matching TRBD1. The CDR3 covers 14 residues. Trimming took 10 bases from V and 2 from J; bases not matched to a gene: 9. Germline CDR1 and CDR2: MNHEY and SVGAGI. As DNA, the CDR3 is TGTGCCACCACAAGGGACAGGGCCACCTACGAGCAGTACTTC. It codes for CATTRDRATYEQYF.

The chain links TRBV28 to TRBJ2-2; 9 bases match TRBD1. The CDR3 runs 15 residues. V trimming: 5 bases; J trimming: 2 bases; junction bases outside the gene matches: 3. Per germline, CDR1 MDHEN and CDR2 SYDVKM. In DNA, the CDR3 is TGTGCCAGCAGTGTTACAGGGGGCAACACCGGGGAGCTGTTTTTT. As protein: CASSVTGGNTGELFF.

The table lists this clone with a count of one. The chain has TRBV19 and TRBJ1-3; the D is unclear. V dropped 9 bases and J dropped 0 bases, with 18 bases sitting between them. Germline assignment: CDR1 LNHDA and CDR2 SQIVND (reference sequence). The CDR3 has 16 residues. The CDR3 spells CASETSSANSGNTIYF. The CDR3 bases are TGTGCCAGCGAAACATCCAGCGCCAACTCTGGAAACACCATATATTTT.

V gene TRBV5-1 combines with J gene TRBJ2-7, with a weak D call TRBD1 (6 bases). The V gene's germline CDR1 is SGHRS and CDR2 YFSETQ. This CDR3 has 14 amino acids. Between the trimmed V and J ends, which lost 4 bases and 0 bases, there was a span of 11 bases. The chain's CDR3 is CASSRRDNSYEQYF. DNA for the CDR3: TGCGCCAGCAGCCGCCGGGACAACTCCTACGAGCAGTACTTC.

This clone was detected only a few times. V and J are TRBV29-1 and TRBJ1-3; D remains unclear. The CDR3 is made up of 13 amino acids. V was shortened by 4 bases and J by 4 bases, with 11 bases between the two germline ends. Germline values: CDR1 SQVTM, CDR2 ANQGSEA. The DNA of the CDR3 is TGCAGCGTTGGAGGAGGGAGAGGAAACACCATATATTTT. Protein product: CSVGGGRGNTIYF.

The chain employs TRBV19 and TRBJ1-4, with 9 bases aligning to TRBD1. Germline CDR1 LNHDA, CDR2 SQIVND (reference sequence). After removal of 2 bases from V and 10 bases from J, the junction contained 14 bases not matched to a gene. The CDR3 runs to 17 residues. Here the CDR3 DNA reads TGTGCCAGTAGTATAATTTCCGGGACAGGGACGGTCGGAAAACTGTTTTTT. Its protein product is CASSIISGTGTVGKLFF.

The genes are TRBV27 and TRBJ2-3; D is unresolved. This CDR3 contains 16 residues. The V gene lost 5 bases and the J gene lost 3 bases, with 18 bases spanning the gap. Germline loops: CDR1 MNHEY, CDR2 SMNVEV (reference sequence). CDR3: CASSPVSGSFTDTQYF. The CDR3 coding sequence is TGTGCCAGCAGTCCCGTCTCAGGCTCCTTTACAGATACGCAGTATTTT.

CDR3 sequence reads: CASSVDSLRGEQYF. The CDR3 DNA reads as TGTGCCAGCAGCGTAGACAGTCTCCGGGGGGAGCAGTACTTC. The chain has TRBV9 and TRBJ2-7, with D perhaps matching TRBD2 (6 bases). Trimming left V 0 bases short and J 7 bases short, with 14 bases between. Germline CDR1 is SGDLS and CDR2 is YYNGEE. The CDR3 covers 14 residues.

In this sample, this clone turned up a few times. This sequence joins TRBV7-9 and TRBJ1-2; D gene unclear. The CDR3 spans 13 residues. V was cut by 6 bases and J by 4 bases, with 12 bases left in between. Germline values: CDR1 SEHNR, CDR2 FQNEAQ (reference sequence). This chain's CDR3 is CASSPPPPYGYTF. In nucleotides, the CDR3 is TGTGCCAGCAGTCCCCCCCCTCCCTATGGCTACACCTTC. Full variable domain (outside the CDR3, taken from reference TRBV7-9 and TRBJ1-2): DTGVSQNPRHKITKRGQNVTFRCDPISEHNRLYWYRQTLGQGPEFLTYFQNEAQLEKSRLLSDRFSAERPKGSFSTLEIQRTEQGDSAMYLCASSPPPPYGYTFGSGTRLTVV.

The chain couples TRBV4-1 to TRBJ1-1; D may be TRBD1 (5 bases). This CDR3 comprises 17 residues. Trimming cost V 3 bases and J 5 bases, with 22 bases left between them. Germline CDR1 reads MGHRA; CDR2 reads YSYEKL. In DNA, the CDR3 is TGCGCCAGCAGCCACGATCTCGACAGCCCGCTTGATACTGAAGCTTTCTTT. Translating gives CASSHDLDSPLDTEAFF.

J is TRBJ1-2 and V is TRBV7-6; TRBD1 aligns across 8 bases. Germline V gene data show CDR1 as SGHVS and CDR2 as FNYEAQ. This CDR3 region has 15 residues. V was pared by 0 bases and J by 4 bases, with 4 bases of the junction left unmatched. CDR3 amino acids: CASSLAAGGFYGYTF. The CDR3 DNA is TGTGCCAGCAGCTTAGCGGCAGGGGGCTTCTATGGCTACACCTTC.

This clone turned up a few times. V and J are TRBV7-9 and TRBJ1-2; a weak D match, TRBD1 (5 bases). V was clipped by 5 bases and J by 0 bases, with 19 bases between them. This CDR3 region has 17 residues. Germline V gene data show CDR1 as SEHNR and CDR2 as FQNEAQ (reference sequence). CDR3 region: CASSAPGGGKSNYGYTF. The CDR3 nucleotides are TGTGCCAGCAGCGCGCCCGGGGGGGGGAAGTCTAACTATGGCTACACCTTC.

The chain is built from TRBV5-4 and TRBJ1-2; D ambiguous. Germline lookup yields CDR1 SGHNT and CDR2 YYREEE (reference sequence). The CDR3 covers 15 residues. V gave up 4 bases and J gave up 0 bases, with 13 bases separating them. CDR3 loop: CASSLPRATNYGYTF. The CDR3 DNA reads as TGTGCCAGCAGCCTCCCGCGAGCCACTAACTATGGCTACACCTTC.

This clone showed up just a few times. The rearrangement links TRBV7-2 to TRBJ2-6; D perhaps matches TRBD2 (7 bases). The CDR3 length is 18 residues. Germline loops: CDR1 SGHTA, CDR2 FQGNSA. V lost 3 bases and J lost 0, with 15 bases in between. CDR3 sequence: CASSFRGGSASGANVLTF. The CDR3 nucleotides are TGTGCCAGCAGCTTTAGGGGGGGGAGCGCCTCTGGGGCCAACGTCCTGACTTTC.